This TCR beta chain was sequenced during a study of T cell responses to AZD1222 COVID-19 vaccine. This clone appeared once. Data came from immunoSEQ multiplex PCR; TCRdb stores just in-frame clones and leaves some out. The table records about 180,000 clones, roughly 88% of them present only once. The material sequenced was peripheral blood, taken 28 days after the second AZD1222 dose. The sequence derives from an adult who received the AZD1222 COVID-19 vaccine.

This chain's CDR3 is CASSRAWVSGNTIYF. The CDR3 DNA reads as TGCGCCAGCAGCCGCGCTTGGGTTTCTGGAAACACCATATATTTT. This rearrangement joins TRBV4-3 to TRBJ1-3, with no clear D. The ends were cut back, 4 bases at V and 1 base at J, with 11 bases in the middle. In germline, CDR1 is LGHNA, CDR2 YSLEER. CDR3 length equals 15 residues.